The 28 T cell receptor beta chains listed next were all sequenced from one sample in a study of tumor-infiltrating lymphocytes in primary liver carcinoma. The investigators made TCR beta cDNA from about 0.45 ug total RNA, using a constant-region primer. Library construction for TCR beta comprised three nested multiplex PCR rounds performed with slightly modified ARM-PCR. The first two PCR rounds, around 10 cycles each, used TRBV1-TRBV30 forward primers and a C-beta reverse primer. TCRdb reprocessed the multiplex PCR reads with MiXCR, giving one entry per CDR3 protein. The table shows approximately 73,000 distinct CDR3 sequences, with about two thirds occurring only once. RNA and DNA were co-extracted from 20-30 mg of unsorted bulk tissue. Sequenced material: liver tumor tissue from sampling region 4. Subset described: tumor region T4, right-lateral pole. Receptors originate from a woman aged 55-69 years with primary liver carcinoma and hepatitis B virus infection.

This clonotype was seen more than once but under ten times. The rearrangement joins TRBV6-1 to TRBJ2-1, with a tentative D call TRBD1 (6 bases). Trimming shortened V by 1 base and J by 10 bases, and 17 bases separated the two germline ends. Germline-derived CDR1 and CDR2 are MNHNS and SASEGT. The CDR3 is 15 amino acids. The CDR3 nucleotides are TGTGCCAGCAGTGAAGGTGGCGCACTCAGGGGCGAGCAGTTCTTC. The encoded protein is CASSEGGALRGEQFF.

The chain couples TRBV5-6 to TRBJ2-1; 9 bases fit TRBD2. The CDR3 is 16 amino acids. Germline CDR1 SGHDT, CDR2 YYEEEE. Germline trimming cut 4 bases from V and 8 bases from J; bases unmatched to any gene: 13. Here the CDR3 reads CASSGTTSGRSHEQFF. The CDR3 coding sequence is TGTGCCAGCAGCGGCACGACTAGCGGAAGGTCCCATGAGCAGTTCTTC.

CDR3 protein: CASTGRDSPGSNQPQHF. The CDR3 nucleotides read TGTGCCAGCACTGGGAGAGACAGCCCTGGTAGTAATCAGCCCCAGCATTTT. The chain joins TRBV6-1 to TRBJ1-5, with TRBD1 as a possible D gene (5 bases). CDR3 length equals 17 residues. The V and J ends lost 7 bases and 4 bases respectively, with 23 bases between them. Germline V gene lookup returns CDR1 MNHNS and CDR2 SASEGT.

As to this clonotype: A read error may produce the germline difference seen at one junction end. The rearrangement links TRBV6-1 to TRBJ2-2; either TRBD1 or TRBD2 may fit D (5 bases each). The CDR3 is 14 residues long. Germline V CDR1 and CDR2: MNHNS, SASEGT. CDR3 sequence reads: CASRDGPDTGKLYF. Here the CDR3 DNA reads TGTGCCAGCCGGGACGGCCCGGACACCGGGAAGCTGTATTTT.

Remarks on this clonotype: One end of the junction is discordant with germline, which a read error may explain. The gene calls are TRBV29-1 and TRBJ2-5; tentatively, D is TRBD1 or TRBD2 (6 bases each). Germline V CDR1 and CDR2: SQVTM, ANQGSEA. The CDR3 covers 14 residues. The CDR3 loop is CSVTLGGLQETHYF. DNA for the CDR3: TGCAGCGTGACCCTAGGGGGGTTGCAAGAGACCCACTACTTC. The entire variable domain, with the rest obtained from reference TRBV29-1 and TRBJ2-5, is as follows: SAVISQKPSRDICQRGTSLTIQCQVDSQVTMMFWYRQQPGQSLTLIATANQGSEATYESGFVIDKFPISRPNLTFSTLTVSNMSPEDSSIYLCSVTLGGLQETHYFGPGTRLLVL.

This clonotype was seen a single time. The germline gene is not matched at one end of the junction; a read error may be the cause. The genes are TRBV11-2 and TRBJ2-1; weak D call: TRBD2 (5 bases). Germline lookup yields CDR1 SGHAT and CDR2 FQNNGV. The CDR3 has 16 residues. In nucleotides, the CDR3 is TGTGACAGCAGCCCCGGGCTAGCAGGCGAGTACAATGAGCAGTTCTTC. It yields the protein CDSSPGLAGEYNEQFF.

With regard to this clonotype: At one of its ends the junction is not consistent with the germline gene, which may arise from a read error. V usage is TRBV5-4 and J usage is TRBJ2-7; 10 bases agree with TRBD1. This CDR3 is built from 17 residues. In germline, CDR1 is SGHNT, CDR2 YYREEE (reference sequence). In DNA, the CDR3 is TGTGCCAGCAGCCCCCGGGACAGGGGCCCCATGTACTACGAGCATTACTTC. Translated: CASSPRDRGPMYYEHYF.

As concerns this clonotype: One junction end disagrees with the germline gene, perhaps due to a read error. This chain joins TRBV28 and TRBJ1-2; 10 positions agree with TRBD1. This CDR3 region has 15 residues. In germline, CDR1 is MDHEN, CDR2 SYDVKM. CDR3 sequence (DNA): TGTGCCAGCAGCCAATGGGACAGGGGTAGTGGGCGCTACATCTTC. Encoded protein: CASSQWDRGSGRYIF.

This clonotype was recorded once. The V call is TRBV11-2, the J call TRBJ2-7, with 14 bases aligning to TRBD2. The CDR3 is made up of 20 amino acids. The germline V gene has CDR1 SGHAT and CDR2 FQNNGV. V lost 5 bases, J lost 4 bases, and 19 bases stayed unmatched. The CDR3 is CASSVISRLAGGQKPYEQYF. The DNA of the CDR3 is TGTGCCAGCAGCGTCATCTCCCGACTAGCGGGAGGGCAGAAACCTTACGAGCAGTACTTC. Full variable domain (remainder filled in from reference TRBV11-2 and TRBJ2-7): EAGVAQSPRYKIIEKRQSVAFWCNPISGHATLYWYQQILGQGPKLLIQFQNNGVVDDSQLPKDRFSAERLKGVDSTLKIQPAKLEDSAVYLCASSVISRLAGGQKPYEQYFGPGTRLTVT.

Note on this clonotype: A clone one base away is much larger, so this may be a read error. The chain is built from TRBV5-1 and TRBJ1-1; TRBD1 matches 7 bases. CDR1 SGHRS and CDR2 YFSETQ come from the germline V gene. The CDR3 is 13 amino acids. CDR3 nucleotide sequence: TGCACCAGCAGCTCCCGACAGGGAATACGAGCTTTCTTT. Amino acid sequence: CTSSSRQGIRAFF.

This chain joins TRBV6-1 and TRBJ2-2, with TRBD1 matching 9 bases. The CDR3 extends over 15 amino acids. V lost 5 bases and J lost 7; bases outside the gene matches: 8. Germline V gives CDR1 MNHNS, CDR2 SASEGT. In nucleotides, the CDR3 is TGTGCCAGCAGTCCACGGGACAGGGCGGGCGGGGAGCTGTTTTTT. Translated: CASSPRDRAGGELFF.

Comments on this clonotype: Possible read error: a much larger clone is one base away. V usage is TRBV12-3 or TRBV12-4 and J usage is TRBJ2-3; 7 nucleotides agree with TRBD1. This CDR3 is built from 14 residues. Unmatched junction bases numbered 9, after V lost 8 bases and J lost 4 bases. The CDR3 reads CASGWTGPADTQYF. In DNA, the CDR3 is TGTGCCAGCGGTTGGACAGGTCCAGCAGATACGCAGTATTTT.

The table lists this clonotype with a count of one. The chain has TRBV10-3 and TRBJ1-1; D is undetermined. This CDR3 has 12 amino acids. Germline assignment: CDR1 ENHRY and CDR2 SYGVKD. V was clipped by 2 bases and J by 7 bases, with 8 bases between them. DNA for the CDR3: TGTGCCATCAGTGAGCCATGGGATGAAGCTTTCTTT. It is translated as CAISEPWDEAFF.

The chain is built from TRBV6-5 and TRBJ2-3; D perhaps matches TRBD2 (6 bases). Per germline, CDR1 MNHEY and CDR2 SVGAGI. V shed 7 bases and J shed 3 bases, with 14 bases lying between them. The CDR3 sequence is 14 residues long. CDR3 sequence reads: CASTASGRTDTQYF. As DNA, the CDR3 is TGTGCCAGCACGGCTAGTGGGAGGACAGATACGCAGTATTTT.

This clonotype qualifies as medium-sized. The genes are TRBV4-2 and TRBJ2-7; D not resolved. This CDR3 comprises 15 residues. The V end lost 0 bases, the J end lost 1 base, and 10 bases lay between the germline ends. Per the germline V gene, CDR1 is LGHNA and CDR2 is YNFKEQ. Here the CDR3 DNA reads TGTGCCAGCAGCCAAGAATTGGAGACATCCTACGAGCAGTACTTC. Encoded protein: CASSQELETSYEQYF.

This clonotype came up many times. This may be a read error, as it is one base from a much larger clone. The rearrangement links TRBV11-3 to TRBJ2-1; D possibly matches TRBD1 or TRBD2 (5 bases each). This CDR3 comprises 15 residues. Germline V gives CDR1 SGHNT, CDR2 YENEEA. DNA for the CDR3: TGTGCCGGCAGCTTAGAGGGCAGGGTTTTCGATGAGCAGTTCTTC. The encoded protein is CAGSLEGRVFDEQFF.

V gene TRBV28 combines with J gene TRBJ1-5, with 8 bases matching TRBD1. The germline CDR1 and CDR2 sequences are MDHEN and SYDVKM. There are 14 residues in the CDR3. J was trimmed by 5 bases and V by 11 bases; bases with no gene match: 11. Here the CDR3 reads CAGQRQGSHQPQHF. CDR3 sequence (DNA): TGTGCCGGCCAAAGACAGGGGTCACATCAGCCCCAGCATTTT.

Of note for this clonotype: A junction end diverges from the germline sequence, so it may reflect a read error. The chain carries TRBV2 and TRBJ2-7; D is unresolved. CDR3 size: 12 residues. Germline lookup yields CDR1 SNHLY and CDR2 FYNNEI. The CDR3 spells CVSILSSYGQYF. The CDR3 region has the DNA TGTGTCAGCATTTTAAGCTCCTACGGGCAGTACTTC.

This clonotype occurred once. The conserved phenylalanine or tryptophan normally closing the CDR3 is absent here, so this likely arose from a read error. The chain joins TRBV11-2 to TRBJ2-2, with D hard to call. V was clipped by 5 bases and J by 5 bases, with 15 bases between them. The germline gives CDR1 SGHAT, CDR2 FQNNGV. This CDR3 is 15 amino acids long. DNA of the CDR3: TGTGCCAGCAGCCCCTCGCGAGGACCGACCGGGGAGCTGTTTCTT. This codes for CASSPSRGPTGELFL.

The chain links TRBV14 to TRBJ2-5, with TRBD2 as a possible D gene (6 bases). Trimming shortened V by 10 bases and J by 5 bases, and 20 bases separated the two germline ends. Germline CDR1 SGHDN, CDR2 FVKESK. The CDR3 loop spans 14 amino acids. CDR3 protein: CANGGSIGRETQYF. Here the CDR3 DNA reads TGTGCCAACGGAGGGTCAATCGGACGGGAGACCCAGTACTTC.

In this sample, this clonotype is medium-sized. This chain joins TRBV29-1 and TRBJ2-7, with no clear D. The CDR3 has 12 amino acids. V was shortened by 0 bases and J by 6 bases, with 9 bases between the two germline ends. Germline CDR1 reads SQVTM; CDR2 reads ANQGSEA. As DNA, the CDR3 is TGCAGCGTTGAAGACAAAGGCCGCGAGCAGTACTTC. It translates to CSVEDKGREQYF.

Regarding this clonotype: Being one base from a much bigger clone, this may be a read error. The chain couples TRBV28 to TRBJ1-1, with D possibly matching TRBD1 (5 bases). Germline V gene sequence: CDR1 MDHEN, CDR2 SYDVKM. The CDR3 runs 13 residues. The ends were cut back, 6 bases at V and 5 bases at J, with 13 bases in the middle. The CDR3 DNA reads TGTGCCAGCAGGGGGGGAGGTAGGACTGAAGCTTTCTTT. Translating it yields CASRGGGRTEAFF.

The CDR3 DNA is TGTGCCAGCAGGCTAGCGATGAGCTCCTACAATGAGCAGTTCTTC. It translates to CASRLAMSSYNEQFF. This chain connects TRBV7-8 to TRBJ2-1; possibly TRBD2 for D (6 bases). The CDR3 contains 15 residues. Germline-derived CDR1 and CDR2 are SGHVS and FQNEAQ. The ends were cut back, 6 bases at V and 0 bases at J, with 12 bases in the middle.

A word on this clonotype: No conserved phenylalanine or tryptophan is present at the end of the CDR3, so a read error is the likely explanation. The chain joins TRBV11-2 to TRBJ1-1; TRBD1 matches 9 bases. The V segment lost 11 bases and the J segment 4 bases; nucleotides outside the gene matches: 14. Germline assignment: CDR1 SGHAT and CDR2 FQNNGV. CDR3 length: 15 residues. The CDR3 DNA sequence: TGTGCCGGCGGGGGAACAGGGGGCAAGGGCACTGAAGCTTTCTTA. Translated, it gives CAGGGTGGKGTEAFL.

With respect to this clonotype: One base away lies a much larger clone, so this may be a sequencing read error. V is TRBV28 and J is TRBJ2-3, with 8 bases aligning to TRBD1. With V trimmed by 6 bases and J by 2 bases, 10 bases remained unmatched. The germline V gene encodes CDR1 MDHEN and CDR2 SYDVKM. The length of the CDR3 is 16 residues. The DNA for the CDR3 is TGTGCCAGCAGCACCCCGACAGGGGACACCACAGATACGCAGTATTTT. This translates into CASSTPTGDTTDTQYF.

A note on this clonotype: The germline gene is not matched at one end of the junction; a read error may be the cause. V usage is TRBV11-3 and J usage is TRBJ2-7, with D possibly TRBD2 on 6 matching bases. This CDR3 contains 20 residues. The germline V gene encodes CDR1 SGHNT and CDR2 YENEEA. CDR3 coding DNA: TGTGCCAGCAGCTTAGAAGCTAGCGAGAGACATCTTCGGTCAACCTACGAGCAATACTTC. This translates into CASSLEASERHLRSTYEQYF.

Comments on this clonotype: An end of the junction does not agree with germline; a read error may underlie this. The CDR3 DNA sequence: TGTGCCAGCGGCTTATGGGCGAGCACTGAAGCTTTCTTT. This translates into CASGLWASTEAFF. The chain has TRBV11-2 and TRBJ1-1; D is ambiguous. The CDR3 covers 13 residues. CDR1 and CDR2 from the germline V gene are SGHAT and FQNNGV.

Concerning this clonotype itself: Possible read error: a much larger clone is one base away. The rearrangement links TRBV4-2 to TRBJ2-5; 7 bases align to TRBD1. Looked up from germline, CDR1 is LGHNA and CDR2 is YNFKEQ. The CDR3 length is 14 residues. This CDR3 reads CASSSVQGTESQYF. CDR3 sequence (DNA): TGTGCCAGCAGTTCTGTACAGGGGACAGAGAGCCAGTACTTC.